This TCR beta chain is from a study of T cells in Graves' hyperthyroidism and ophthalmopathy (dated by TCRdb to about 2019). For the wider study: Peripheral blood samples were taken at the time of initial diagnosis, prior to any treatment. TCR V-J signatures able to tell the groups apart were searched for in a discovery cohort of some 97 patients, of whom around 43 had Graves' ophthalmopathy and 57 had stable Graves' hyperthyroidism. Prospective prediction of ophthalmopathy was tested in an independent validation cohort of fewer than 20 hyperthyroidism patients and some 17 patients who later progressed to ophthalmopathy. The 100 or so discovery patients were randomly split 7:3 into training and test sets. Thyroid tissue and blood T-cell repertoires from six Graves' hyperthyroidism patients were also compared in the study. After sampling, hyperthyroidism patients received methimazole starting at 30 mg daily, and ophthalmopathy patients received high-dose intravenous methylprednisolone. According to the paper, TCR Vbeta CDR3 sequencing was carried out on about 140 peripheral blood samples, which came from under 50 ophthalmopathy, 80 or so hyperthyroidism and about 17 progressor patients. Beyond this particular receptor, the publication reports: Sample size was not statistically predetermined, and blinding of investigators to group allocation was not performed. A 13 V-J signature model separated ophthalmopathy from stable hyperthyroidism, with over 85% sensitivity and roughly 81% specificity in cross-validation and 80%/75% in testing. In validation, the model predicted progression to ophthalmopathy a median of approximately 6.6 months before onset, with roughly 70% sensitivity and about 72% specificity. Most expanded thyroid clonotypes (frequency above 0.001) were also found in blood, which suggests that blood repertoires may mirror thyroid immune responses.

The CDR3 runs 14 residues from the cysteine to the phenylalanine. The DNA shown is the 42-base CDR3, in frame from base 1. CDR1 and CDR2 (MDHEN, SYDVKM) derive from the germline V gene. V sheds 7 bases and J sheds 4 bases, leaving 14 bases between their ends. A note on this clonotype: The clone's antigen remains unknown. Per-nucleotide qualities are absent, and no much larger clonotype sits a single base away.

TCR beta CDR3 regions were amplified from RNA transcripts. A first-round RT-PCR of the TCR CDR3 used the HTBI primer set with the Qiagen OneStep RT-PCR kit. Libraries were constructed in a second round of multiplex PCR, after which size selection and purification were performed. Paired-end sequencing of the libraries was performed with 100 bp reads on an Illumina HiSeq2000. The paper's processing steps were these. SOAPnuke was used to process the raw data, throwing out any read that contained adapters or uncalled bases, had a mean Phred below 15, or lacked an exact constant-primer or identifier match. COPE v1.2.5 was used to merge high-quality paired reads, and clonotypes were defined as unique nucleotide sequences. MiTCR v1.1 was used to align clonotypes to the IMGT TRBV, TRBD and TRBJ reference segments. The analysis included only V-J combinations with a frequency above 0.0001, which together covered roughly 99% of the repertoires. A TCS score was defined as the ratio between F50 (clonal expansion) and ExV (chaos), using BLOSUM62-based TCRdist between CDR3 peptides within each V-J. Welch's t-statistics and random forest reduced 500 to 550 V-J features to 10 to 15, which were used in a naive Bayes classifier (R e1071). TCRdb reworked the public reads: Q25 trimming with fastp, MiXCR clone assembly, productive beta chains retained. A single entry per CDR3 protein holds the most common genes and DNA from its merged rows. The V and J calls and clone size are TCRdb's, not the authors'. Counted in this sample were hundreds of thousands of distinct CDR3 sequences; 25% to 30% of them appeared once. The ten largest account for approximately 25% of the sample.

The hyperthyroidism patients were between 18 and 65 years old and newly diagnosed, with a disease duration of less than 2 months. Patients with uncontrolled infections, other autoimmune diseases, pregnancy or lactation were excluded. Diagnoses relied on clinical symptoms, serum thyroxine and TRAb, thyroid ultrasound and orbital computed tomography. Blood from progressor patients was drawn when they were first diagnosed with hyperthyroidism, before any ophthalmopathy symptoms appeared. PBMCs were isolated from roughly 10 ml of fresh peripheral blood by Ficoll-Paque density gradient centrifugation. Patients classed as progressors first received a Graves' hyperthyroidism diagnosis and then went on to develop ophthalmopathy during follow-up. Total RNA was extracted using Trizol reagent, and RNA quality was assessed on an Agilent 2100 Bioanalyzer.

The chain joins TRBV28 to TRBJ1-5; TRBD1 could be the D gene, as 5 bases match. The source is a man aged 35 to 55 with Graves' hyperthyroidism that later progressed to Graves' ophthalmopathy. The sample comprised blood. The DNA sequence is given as TGTGCCAGCACCGCGGGGGTCCGTAATCAGCCCCAGCATTTT. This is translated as CASTAGVRNQPQHF.